Listed below are T cell receptor beta chains from one sample, sequenced in a study of blood T cell repertoires in COVID-19. TCRdb's table, derived via immunoSEQ multiplex PCR, lists solely in-frame clones and lacks some. The table includes hundreds of thousands of clones, roughly 86% detected once. Sequencing was carried out using PBMCs or T cells enriched from blood (not recorded which). The receptors shown here come from a woman in her forties or fifties who had recovered from COVID-19. The CDR3 runs from the conserved cysteine through the conserved F or W. The D gene is left open where the match is weak. The size of a clone is reported for some rows only, either as once, few or many, or as a class for expanded clones.

V gene: TRBV20-1
clone size: -
J gene: TRBJ1-5
D gene: -
CDR3 DNA: TGCAGTGCTAGTCGCCAGGGGAACCAGCCCCAGCATTTT
CDR3 protein: CSASRQGNQPQHF

V gene: TRBV5-1
clone size: -
J gene: TRBJ2-1
D gene: TRBD1
CDR3 DNA: TGCGCCAGCACCGAACAGGGGGATGAGCAGTTCTTC
CDR3 protein: CASTEQGDEQFF

V gene: TRBV5-1
clone size: few
J gene: TRBJ1-1
D gene: -
CDR3 DNA: TGCGCCAGCAGCCGAGACGGAGACAGTAGGAACACTGAAGCTTTCTTT
CDR3 protein: CASSRDGDSRNTEAFF

V gene: TRBV6-9
clone size: -
J gene: TRBJ1-2
D gene: -
CDR3 DNA: TGTGCCAGCAGTTGGATGACAGGCCACTATGGCTACACCTTC
CDR3 protein: CASSWMTGHYGYTF

V gene: TRBV6-2/TRBV6-3
clone size: -
J gene: TRBJ2-5
D gene: -
CDR3 DNA: TGTGCCAGCAGCGGAACGGGTCTGAACATCTACTTC
CDR3 protein: CASSGTGLNIYF

V gene: TRBV19
clone size: few
J gene: TRBJ1-2
D gene: -
CDR3 DNA: TGTGCCAGTAGTCTCGACAAGAACTCCTATGGCTACACCTTC
CDR3 protein: CASSLDKNSYGYTF

V gene: TRBV5-4
clone size: -
J gene: TRBJ1-5
D gene: TRBD1
CDR3 DNA: TGTGCCAGCAGCCTACAGGGGGTTGGTCAGCCCCAGCATTTT
CDR3 protein: CASSLQGVGQPQHF

V gene: TRBV7-9
clone size: -
J gene: TRBJ2-7
D gene: TRBD2
CDR3 DNA: TGTGCCAGCTTGGGGTCGTGGGAGACTAGCGACTCCTACGAGCAGTACTTC
CDR3 protein: CASLGSWETSDSYEQYF

V gene: TRBV4-2
clone size: -
J gene: TRBJ2-1
D gene: TRBD2
CDR3 DNA: TGTGCCAGCAGCCAAGTTCTCAGCGGGATTTACAATGAGCAGTTCTTC
CDR3 protein: CASSQVLSGIYNEQFF

V gene: TRBV19
clone size: -
J gene: TRBJ2-7
D gene: -
CDR3 DNA: TGTGCCAGTAGTTCGACATATTACTCCTACGAGCAGTACTTC
CDR3 protein: CASSSTYYSYEQYF

V gene: TRBV7-2
clone size: -
J gene: TRBJ1-5
D gene: -
CDR3 DNA: TGTGCCAGCAGCGTCAGGGGTAATCAGCCCCAGCATTTT
CDR3 protein: CASSVRGNQPQHF

V gene: TRBV18
clone size: -
J gene: TRBJ1-6
D gene: TRBD1
CDR3 DNA: TGTGCCAGCTCACCCGGGACAGAGAGTTCACCCCTCCACTTT
CDR3 protein: CASSPGTESSPLHF